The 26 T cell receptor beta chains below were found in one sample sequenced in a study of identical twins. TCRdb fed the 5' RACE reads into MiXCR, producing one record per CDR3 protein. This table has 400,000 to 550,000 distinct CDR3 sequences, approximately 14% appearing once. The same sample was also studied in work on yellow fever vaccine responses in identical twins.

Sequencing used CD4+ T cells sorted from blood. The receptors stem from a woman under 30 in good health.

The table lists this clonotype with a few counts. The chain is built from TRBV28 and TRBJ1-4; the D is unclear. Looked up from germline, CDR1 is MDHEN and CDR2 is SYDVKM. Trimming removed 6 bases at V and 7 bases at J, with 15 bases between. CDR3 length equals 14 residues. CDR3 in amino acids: CASSRHGPSEKLFF. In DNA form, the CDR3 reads TGTGCCAGCAGCCGCCATGGGCCTAGTGAAAAACTGTTTTTT.

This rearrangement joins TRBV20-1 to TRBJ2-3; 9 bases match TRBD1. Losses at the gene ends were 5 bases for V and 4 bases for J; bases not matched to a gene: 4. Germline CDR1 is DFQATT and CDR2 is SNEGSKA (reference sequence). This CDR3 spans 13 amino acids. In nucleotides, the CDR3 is TGCAGTGCTGGACAGGGGAGCGCAGATACGCAGTATTTT. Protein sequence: CSAGQGSADTQYF.

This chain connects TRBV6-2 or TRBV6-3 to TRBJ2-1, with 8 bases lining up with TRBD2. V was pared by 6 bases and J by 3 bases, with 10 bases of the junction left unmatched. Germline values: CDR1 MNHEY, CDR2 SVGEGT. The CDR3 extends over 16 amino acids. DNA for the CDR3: TGTGCCAGCAGCTCGATTAATAGCGGGATCTACAATGAGCAGTTCTTC. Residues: CASSSINSGIYNEQFF.

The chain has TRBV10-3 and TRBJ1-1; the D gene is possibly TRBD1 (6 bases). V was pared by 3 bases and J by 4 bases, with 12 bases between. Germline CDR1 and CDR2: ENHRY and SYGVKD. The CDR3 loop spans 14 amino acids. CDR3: CAISDPRGATEAFF. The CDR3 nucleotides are TGTGCCATCAGTGATCCTAGGGGGGCCACTGAAGCTTTCTTT.

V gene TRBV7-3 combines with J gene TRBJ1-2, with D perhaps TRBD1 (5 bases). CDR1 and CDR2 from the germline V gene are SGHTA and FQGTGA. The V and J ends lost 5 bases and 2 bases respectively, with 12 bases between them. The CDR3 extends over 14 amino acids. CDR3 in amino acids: CASSHGAGNYGYTF. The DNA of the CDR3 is TGTGCCAGCAGCCACGGGGCGGGAAACTATGGCTACACCTTC.

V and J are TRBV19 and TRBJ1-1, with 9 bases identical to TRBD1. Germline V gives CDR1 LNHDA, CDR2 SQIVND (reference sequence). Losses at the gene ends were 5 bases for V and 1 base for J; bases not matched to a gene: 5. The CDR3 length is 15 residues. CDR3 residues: CASSPDRGKNTEAFF. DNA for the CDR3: TGTGCCAGTAGTCCGGACAGGGGTAAGAACACTGAAGCTTTCTTT. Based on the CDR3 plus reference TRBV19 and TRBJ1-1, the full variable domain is DGGITQSPKYLFRKEGQNVTLSCEQNLNHDAMYWYRQDPGQGLRLIYYSQIVNDFQKGDIAEGYSVSREKKESFPLTVTSAQKNPTAFYLCASSPDRGKNTEAFFGQGTRLTVV.

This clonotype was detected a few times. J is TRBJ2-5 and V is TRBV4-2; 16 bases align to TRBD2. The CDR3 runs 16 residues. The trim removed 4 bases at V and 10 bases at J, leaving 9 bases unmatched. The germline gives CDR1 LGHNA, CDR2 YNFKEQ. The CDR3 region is CASSRGTSGGADDQYF. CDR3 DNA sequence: TGTGCCAGCAGCCGGGGGACTAGCGGGGGGGCCGATGACCAGTACTTC.

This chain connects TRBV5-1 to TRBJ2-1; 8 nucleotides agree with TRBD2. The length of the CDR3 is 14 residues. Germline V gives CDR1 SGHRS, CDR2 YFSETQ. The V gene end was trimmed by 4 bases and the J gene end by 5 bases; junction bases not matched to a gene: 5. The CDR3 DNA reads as TGCGCCAGCAGCCTTATAGCGGGAAACAATGAGCAGTTCTTC. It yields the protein CASSLIAGNNEQFF.

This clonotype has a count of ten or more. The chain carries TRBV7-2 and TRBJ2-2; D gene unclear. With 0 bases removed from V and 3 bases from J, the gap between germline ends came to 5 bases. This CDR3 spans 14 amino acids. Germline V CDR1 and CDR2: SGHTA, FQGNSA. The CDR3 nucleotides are TGTGCCAGCAGCTTAGCACACTACACCGGGGAGCTGTTTTTT. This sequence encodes CASSLAHYTGELFF.

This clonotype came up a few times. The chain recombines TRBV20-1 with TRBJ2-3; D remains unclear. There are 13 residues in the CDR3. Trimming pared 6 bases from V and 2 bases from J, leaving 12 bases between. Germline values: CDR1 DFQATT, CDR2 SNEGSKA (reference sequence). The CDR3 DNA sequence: TGCAGTGCCATGGAACGCCTCACAGATACGCAGTATTTT. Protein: CSAMERLTDTQYF.

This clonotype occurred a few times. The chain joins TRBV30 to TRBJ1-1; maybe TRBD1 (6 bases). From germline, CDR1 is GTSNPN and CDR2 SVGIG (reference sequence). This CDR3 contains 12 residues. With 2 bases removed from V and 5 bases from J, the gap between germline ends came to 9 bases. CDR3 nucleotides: TGTGCCTGGAGTCTGAGGGGGACTGAAGCTTTCTTT. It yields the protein CAWSLRGTEAFF.

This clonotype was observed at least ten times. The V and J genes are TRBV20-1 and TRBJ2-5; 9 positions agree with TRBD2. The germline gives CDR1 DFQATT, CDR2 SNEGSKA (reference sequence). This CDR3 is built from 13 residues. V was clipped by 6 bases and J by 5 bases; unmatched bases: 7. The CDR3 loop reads CSAPGLAFETQYF. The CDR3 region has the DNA TGCAGTGCACCGGGACTAGCATTCGAGACCCAGTACTTC.

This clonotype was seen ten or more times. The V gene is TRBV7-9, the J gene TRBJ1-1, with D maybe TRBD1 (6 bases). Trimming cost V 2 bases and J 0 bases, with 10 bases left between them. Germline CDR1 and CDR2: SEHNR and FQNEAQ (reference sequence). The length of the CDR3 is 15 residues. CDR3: CASSLLRTVNTEAFF. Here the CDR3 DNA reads TGTGCCAGCAGCTTATTGCGGACAGTGAACACTGAAGCTTTCTTT.

This CDR3 is CSARLSRATGELFF. CDR3 nucleotides: TGCAGTGCTAGACTGTCCAGGGCCACCGGGGAGCTGTTTTTT. The chain couples TRBV20-1 to TRBJ2-2; a weak D match, TRBD1 (5 bases). The V end was cut by 2 bases, the J end by 4 bases, with 11 bases between. Per the germline V gene, CDR1 is DFQATT and CDR2 is SNEGSKA (reference sequence). This CDR3 spans 14 amino acids.

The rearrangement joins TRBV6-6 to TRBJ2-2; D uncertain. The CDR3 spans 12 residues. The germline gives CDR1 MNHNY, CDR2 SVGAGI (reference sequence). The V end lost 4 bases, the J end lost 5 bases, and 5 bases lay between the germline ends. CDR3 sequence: CASSSITGELFF. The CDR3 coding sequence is TGTGCCAGCAGTTCGATAACCGGGGAGCTGTTTTTT.

Written as DNA, the CDR3 is TGCGCCAGCAGCCCTATCGGGGGAGGGGGTATGACAGATACGCAGTATTTT. Amino acid sequence: CASSPIGGGGMTDTQYF. This rearrangement joins TRBV5-1 to TRBJ2-3, with D perhaps matching TRBD2 (7 bases). Germline CDR1 SGHRS, CDR2 YFSETQ. The CDR3 is made up of 17 amino acids. Trimming took 4 bases from V and 3 from J, leaving 21 bases between them. The full variable domain, in which reference TRBV5-1 and TRBJ2-3 provide the parts outside the CDR3, is KAGVTQTPRYLIKTRGQQVTLSCSPISGHRSVSWYQQTPGQGLQFLFEYFSETQRNKGNFPGRFSGRQFSNSRSEMNVSTLELGDSALYLCASSPIGGGGMTDTQYFGPGTRLTVL.

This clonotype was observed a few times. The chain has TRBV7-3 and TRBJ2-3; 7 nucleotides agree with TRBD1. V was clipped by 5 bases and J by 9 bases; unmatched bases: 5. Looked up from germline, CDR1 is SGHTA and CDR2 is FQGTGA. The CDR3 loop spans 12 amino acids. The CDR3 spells CASSPGGQTQYF. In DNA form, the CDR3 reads TGTGCCAGCAGCCCAGGGGGACAGACGCAGTATTTT.

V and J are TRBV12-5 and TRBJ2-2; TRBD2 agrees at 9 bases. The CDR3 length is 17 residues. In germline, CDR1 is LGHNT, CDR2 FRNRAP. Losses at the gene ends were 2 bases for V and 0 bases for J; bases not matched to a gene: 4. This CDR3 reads CASGLSSSGTNTGELFF. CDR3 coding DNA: TGTGCTAGTGGTTTGTCGTCTAGCGGGACGAACACCGGGGAGCTGTTTTTT.

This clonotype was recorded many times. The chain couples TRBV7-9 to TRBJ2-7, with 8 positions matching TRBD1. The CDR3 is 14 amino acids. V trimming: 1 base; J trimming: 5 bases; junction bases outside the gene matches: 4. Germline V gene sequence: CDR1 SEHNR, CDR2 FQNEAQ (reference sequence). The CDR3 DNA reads TGTGCCAGCAGCTTAGGGACAGGGATCGACGAGCAGTACTTC. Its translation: CASSLGTGIDEQYF. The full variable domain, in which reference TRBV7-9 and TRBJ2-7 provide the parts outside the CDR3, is DTGVSQNPRHKITKRGQNVTFRCDPISEHNRLYWYRQTLGQGPEFLTYFQNEAQLEKSRLLSDRFSAERPKGSFSTLEIQRTEQGDSAMYLCASSLGTGIDEQYFGPGTRLTVT.

DNA of the CDR3: TGTGCCAGCTCACCTTCGCTAGGGCTAAATACGCAGTATTTT. Amino acid sequence: CASSPSLGLNTQYF. This chain uses TRBV18 with TRBJ2-3; no reliable D call. V was shortened by 3 bases and J by 7 bases, with 14 bases between the two germline ends. The CDR3 sequence is 14 residues long. Germline lookup yields CDR1 KGHSH and CDR2 LQKENI.

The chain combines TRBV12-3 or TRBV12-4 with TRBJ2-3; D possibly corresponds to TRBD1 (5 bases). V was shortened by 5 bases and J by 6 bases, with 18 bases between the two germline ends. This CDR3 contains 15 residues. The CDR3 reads CASSQGLFGADTQYF. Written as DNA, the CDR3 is TGTGCCAGCAGTCAAGGGTTATTTGGGGCTGATACGCAGTATTTT.

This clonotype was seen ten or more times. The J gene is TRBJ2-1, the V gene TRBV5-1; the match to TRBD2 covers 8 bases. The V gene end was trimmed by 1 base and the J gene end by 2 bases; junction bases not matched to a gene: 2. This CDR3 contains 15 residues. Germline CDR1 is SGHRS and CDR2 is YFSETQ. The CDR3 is CASSLNGGAYNEQFF. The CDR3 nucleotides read TGCGCCAGCAGCTTGAACGGGGGGGCCTACAATGAGCAGTTCTTC.

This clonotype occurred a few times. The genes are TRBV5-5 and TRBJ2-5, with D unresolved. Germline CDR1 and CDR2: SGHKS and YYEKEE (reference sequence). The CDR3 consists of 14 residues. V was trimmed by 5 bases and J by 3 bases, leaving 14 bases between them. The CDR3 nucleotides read TGTGCCAGCAGTAAGCGTGGAGAGAAAGAGACCCAGTACTTC. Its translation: CASSKRGEKETQYF.

The CDR3 loop reads CASSPSGGAEAFF. CDR3 sequence (DNA): TGTGCCAGCTCACCCTCGGGGGGAGCTGAAGCTTTCTTT. The chain couples TRBV18 to TRBJ1-1; possible D gene TRBD1, 5 bases. Per the germline V gene, CDR1 is KGHSH and CDR2 is LQKENI. The CDR3 consists of 13 residues. Deletions cut 3 bases from V and 6 bases from J, with 11 bases between.

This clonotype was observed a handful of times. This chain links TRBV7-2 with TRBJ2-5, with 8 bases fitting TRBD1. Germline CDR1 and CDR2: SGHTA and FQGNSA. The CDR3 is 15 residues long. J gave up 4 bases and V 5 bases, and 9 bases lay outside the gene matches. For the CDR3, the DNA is TGTGCCAGCAGCCGGGGAGGACAGGGTGGAGAGACCCAGTACTTC. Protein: CASSRGGQGGETQYF.

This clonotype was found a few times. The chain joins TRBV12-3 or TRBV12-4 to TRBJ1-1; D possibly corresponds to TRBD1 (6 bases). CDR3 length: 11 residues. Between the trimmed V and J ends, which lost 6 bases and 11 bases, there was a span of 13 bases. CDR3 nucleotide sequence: TGTGCCAGCAGCAGGACAGAGAGGGCTTTCTTT. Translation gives CASSRTERAFF.